Listed below are T cell receptor beta chains from one sample, sequenced in a study of cytomegalovirus exposure and HLA in healthy donors. TCRdb keeps only in-frame clones here, not all; method: immunoSEQ multiplex PCR. The sample gives 55,000 to 75,000 clones, around 70% of which show up once; roughly an eighth is in the top ten. The specimen sequenced was PBMCs. These receptors were obtained from a human donor in good health. The CDR3 runs from the conserved cysteine through the conserved F or W. D genes are given only for firm matches. Size tells how often a clone was seen (once, few, many) or the class of an expanded clone, and some rows leave it out.

cdr3_nt cdr3_aa cdr3_length j_call d_call v_call clone_size
TGTGCCAGCGGACGACAGGGGGGGACTGAAGCTTTCTTT CASGRQGGTEAFF 13 TRBJ1-1 TRBD1 TRBV7-9 few
TGTGCCTGGACAGGGGGAGATAACTCCTACGAGCAGTACTTC CAWTGGDNSYEQYF 14 TRBJ2-7 TRBD1 TRBV30 NA
TGTGCCAGCAGTGACGCCACGGACAGACACACTGAAGCTTTCTTT CASSDATDRHTEAFF 15 TRBJ1-1 NA TRBV6-4 NA
TGCGCCAGCAGCCAAGATCGGAGGCCGGGACTAGCGAGCTCCTACGAGCAGTACTTC CASSQDRRPGLASSYEQYF 19 TRBJ2-7 TRBD2 TRBV4-1 NA
TGCGCCAGCAGCTTGGATAGCGGCTCCTCCTACGAGCAGTACTTC CASSLDSGSSYEQYF 15 TRBJ2-7 NA TRBV5-1 NA
TGTGCCAGCAGCTTGGAGGTGGGGGGAGATACGCAGTATTTT CASSLEVGGDTQYF 14 TRBJ2-3 NA TRBV5-4 few
TGTGCCAGCAGTTCGCAGATCTCCGGGACAGGGGGGCCAGGCTCACCCCTCCACTTT CASSSQISGTGGPGSPLHF 19 TRBJ1-6 TRBD1 TRBV27 NA
TGTGCCAGCAGTGTAAACCCCGGACAGGGGGTACGTGGCTACACCTTC CASSVNPGQGVRGYTF 16 TRBJ1-2 TRBD1 TRBV6-1 NA
TGCAGCGCCCGCGGGACAGGGGGTGGGTATGAGCAGTTCTTC CSARGTGGGYEQFF 14 TRBJ2-1 TRBD1 TRBV29-1 NA
TGTGCCAGCAGTTACACTAGAAAGGACCAGCCCCAGCATTTT CASSYTRKDQPQHF 14 TRBJ1-5 NA TRBV6-6 NA
TGTGCCAGCAGTCCGCGGGACAGGAAGGGCGATGGCTACACCTTC CASSPRDRKGDGYTF 15 TRBJ1-2 TRBD1 TRBV6-1 NA
TGTGCCATCGGGACTTCACCCGCCGAGCAGTACTTC CAIGTSPAEQYF 12 TRBJ2-7 NA TRBV10-3 NA
TGTGCCAGCAGCTCCCCGTGGAACACTGAAGCTTTCTTT CASSSPWNTEAFF 13 TRBJ1-1 NA TRBV7-9 NA
TGCACCAGCAGCCAGGAAATAGCGGAAATCCCCTACAATGAGCAGTTCTTC CTSSQEIAEIPYNEQFF 17 TRBJ2-1 NA TRBV1 NA
TGTGCCACCTCTACCCCCAGGACTAGCGGGACCTACGAGCAGTACTTC CATSTPRTSGTYEQYF 16 TRBJ2-7 TRBD2 TRBV15 NA
TGTGCCAGCAGTTCTCGGACAGGGAAGTTCCTCTTT CASSSRTGKFLF 12 TRBJ1-1 TRBD1 TRBV28 NA
TGTGCCTGGAGCCCCCACGGCAGGGGGAGGCAGCCCCAGCATTTT CAWSPHGRGRQPQHF 15 TRBJ1-5 TRBD1 TRBV30 few
TGTGCCAGCAGTCCCCGGAGGGAGGGCGGCTACACCTTC CASSPRREGGYTF 13 TRBJ1-2 NA TRBV28 once
TGTGCCAGCAGCTCCCGAGGACTAGTTGGGAGTGAGCAGTTCTTC CASSSRGLVGSEQFF 15 TRBJ2-1 TRBD2 TRBV9 NA
TGTGCCAGCAGTTTAGGGGCTAACACTGAAGCTTTCTTT CASSLGANTEAFF 13 TRBJ1-1 NA TRBV27 once
TGTGCCAGCAGTACCCTGCAGGCCATGAACACTGAAGCTTTCTTT CASSTLQAMNTEAFF 15 TRBJ1-1 NA TRBV6-5 NA
TGTGCCACCAGCAGAGATCAGGGTAGCGGGACCCACGAGCAGTACTTC CATSRDQGSGTHEQYF 16 TRBJ2-7 TRBD2 TRBV15 once
TGCGCCAGCAGCTACCCGGGACTTACCTACGAGCAGTACTTC CASSYPGLTYEQYF 14 TRBJ2-7 NA TRBV4-1 few
TGTGCCAGCAGCTTAACGCTAGCGGGAGGGACAGATACGCAGTATTTT CASSLTLAGGTDTQYF 16 TRBJ2-3 TRBD2 TRBV7-2 once
TGCGCCAGCAGCTTGGATCCCAGCGGGAGTGGTCAGACCCAGTACTTC CASSLDPSGSGQTQYF 16 TRBJ2-5 TRBD2 TRBV5-1 NA
TGTGCCAGCAGTGAGATAACAGGGCGCGGCTACACCTTC CASSEITGRGYTF 13 TRBJ1-2 NA TRBV6-1 NA
TGTGCCAGCAGTTACTCCCAGGGTCGACAGCCCCAGCATTTT CASSYSQGRQPQHF 14 TRBJ1-5 NA TRBV6-6 NA
TGTGCCAGCAGTGAGTTAGCCGCAACCGGGGAGCTGTTTTTT CASSELAATGELFF 14 TRBJ2-2 NA TRBV6-1 NA
TGTGCCAGCAGTGGAATAGCGGGAGGTCATGAGCAGTTCTTC CASSGIAGGHEQFF 14 TRBJ2-1 TRBD2 TRBV6-4 NA
TGTGCCAGCAGCCGATACTCGGGAAACACTGAAGCTTTCTTT CASSRYSGNTEAFF 14 TRBJ1-1 NA TRBV6-5 NA
TGTGCCAGCAGCTTGGGAGGGACTAGCGAAGAGCAGTACTTC CASSLGGTSEEQYF 14 TRBJ2-7 TRBD2 TRBV5-4 NA
TGTGCCAGCAGCCCCCCCGACAGGACCTACGAGCAGTACTTC CASSPPDRTYEQYF 14 TRBJ2-7 NA TRBV6-5 NA
TGTGCCAGCAGTGACCTAGCTAACTATGGCTACACCTTC CASSDLANYGYTF 13 TRBJ1-2 NA TRBV28 NA
TGTGCCAGCAGCTTAGGGCAGGGGGATACGCAGTATTTT CASSLGQGDTQYF 13 TRBJ2-3 NA TRBV7-3 NA
TGTGCCAGCAGCCAGGGACAGATGCTCCCTGGGGCCAACGTCCTGACTTTC CASSQGQMLPGANVLTF 17 TRBJ2-6 TRBD1 TRBV11-1 NA
TGTGCCTGGAGTTACGGAGGTTCAGGCCCCCTTCTTCCCGGGGAGCTGTTTTTT CAWSYGGSGPLLPGELFF 18 TRBJ2-2 NA TRBV30 NA
TGTGCCAGCAGCGTAGGACAGGGGAATGGCTACACCTTC CASSVGQGNGYTF 13 TRBJ1-2 TRBD1 TRBV9 few
TGTGCCTGGACCCGGGGTGGGGCCAACGTCCTGACTTTC CAWTRGGANVLTF 13 TRBJ2-6 NA TRBV30 NA
TGTGCCAGCAGCGCAGGGACTAGCGGGAGTACCGGGGAGCTGTTTTTT CASSAGTSGSTGELFF 16 TRBJ2-2 TRBD2 TRBV5-4 NA
TGTGCCAGCAGCTTAGATGCGTCGGTGAACACTGAAGCTTTCTTT CASSLDASVNTEAFF 15 TRBJ1-1 NA TRBV11-2 NA
TGTGCCAGCAGCTTTGGTTCGCGGAGATCGACTGAAGCTTTCTTT CASSFGSRRSTEAFF 15 TRBJ1-1 NA TRBV5-6 few
TGCGCCAGCAGCCTGACAGATCTGAACACTGAAGCTTTCTTT CASSLTDLNTEAFF 14 TRBJ1-1 NA TRBV4-1 few
TGTGCCACCAGCAGAGGGGGGGGGACCTACGAGCAGTACTTC CATSRGGGTYEQYF 14 TRBJ2-7 TRBD2 TRBV15 NA
NA CASSSSGHLHTGELFF 16 TRBJ2-2 NA TRBV10-1 NA
TGTGCCAGCAGCCCGACAGGGGGCCACACTGAAGCTTTCTTT CASSPTGGHTEAFF 14 TRBJ1-1 TRBD1 TRBV9 NA
TGTGCCAGCAGCGCTTCCCCCGGGGAGACCCAGTACTTC CASSASPGETQYF 13 TRBJ2-5 NA TRBV6-1 NA
TGTGCCAGCAGCCCCCGTCCGTCGGAGCAGTACTTC CASSPRPSEQYF 12 TRBJ2-7 NA TRBV7-9 NA
TGTGCCAGCAGCTTAACAGGGGGCCCGACCCAGTACTTC CASSLTGGPTQYF 13 TRBJ2-5 TRBD1 TRBV5-6 NA
TGTGCCATCAGTGAGGGACACCGTCTACTCTCCTACGAGCAGTACTTC CAISEGHRLLSYEQYF 16 TRBJ2-7 NA TRBV10-3 NA
TGTGCCATCAGTGAGTCGGTGGGCCGGACTGAAGCTTTCTTT CAISESVGRTEAFF 14 TRBJ1-1 NA TRBV10-3 NA
TGTGCCAGCGGGGGCGCAGGGAGCGGAGCTTTCTTT CASGGAGSGAFF 12 TRBJ1-1 NA TRBV27 NA
TGCGCCAGCAGCTTTTCTGGGGGAGGGAACTACAATGAGCAGTTCTTC CASSFSGGGNYNEQFF 16 TRBJ2-1 TRBD2 TRBV5-1 NA
TGTGCCAGCAGCTTAACGACAGTATATGGCTACACCTTC CASSLTTVYGYTF 13 TRBJ1-2 NA TRBV7-9 NA
TGCGCCAGCAGCTTGCTTAGCGGGAGCCCCGGGGAGCTGTTTTTT CASSLLSGSPGELFF 15 TRBJ2-2 TRBD2 TRBV5-1 NA
TGTGCCAGCAGCCTCGGACAGGGCGCCCCCTTAGGTGAGCAGTTCTTC CASSLGQGAPLGEQFF 16 TRBJ2-1 TRBD1 TRBV5-4 NA